The clone carrying this T cell receptor (beta chain) was seen a handful of times. The target antigen is unknown. Individual cDNA molecules were tagged with unique molecular identifiers. TCRdb reanalysed the 5' RACE reads using MiXCR and keeps one entry per CDR3 protein. The sample yields about 55,000 distinct CDR3 sequences, 12% seen once. This entry is derived from a study of early T cells in non-severe SARS-CoV-2 infection. Study outcomes and limitations: VDJdb matching, biased toward anti-spike CD8 responses, missed private and CD4 specificities.

The V and J ends lost 6 bases and 6 bases, in that order; junction bases with no gene match: 8. CDR1 SNHLY and CDR2 FYNNEI come from the germline V gene. The CDR3 is 14 amino acids. The sequenced sample consisted of whole blood. The chain carries TRBV2 and TRBJ2-1; 7 bases align to TRBD1. This sequence originates from an adult who was a healthcare worker with PCR-confirmed SARS-CoV-2 infection or an uninfected control (not recorded which). This CDR3 reads CASSQTGFGNEQFF. The CDR3 nucleotides read TGTGCCAGCAGCCAGACAGGGTTCGGCAATGAGCAGTTCTTC.